A single sample is the source of the 25 T cell receptor beta chains below, sequenced in a study of control samples from healthy donors and cancer patients. Clones were sequenced by immunoSEQ multiplex PCR, and TCRdb holds only the in-frame ones, with some missing. The sample has under 90,000 clones; 92% are singletons. The sample consisted of blood. These receptors were obtained from a woman in her sixties or seventies in good health.

The gene calls are TRBV11-2 and TRBJ2-1; D unclear. CDR3 length: 16 amino acids. CDR1 is SGHAT, CDR2 FQNNGV, per germline. V was pared by 7 bases and J by 0 bases, with 16 bases between. CDR3 nucleotide sequence: TGTGCCAGCACTACGAGGCCGGCGAGCTCCTACAATGAGCAGTTCTTC. This encodes CASTTRPASSYNEQFF.

The chain couples TRBV4-3 to TRBJ1-5; D is unclear. The V gene lost 2 bases and the J gene lost 3 bases, with 11 bases spanning the gap. The CDR3 is 15 residues long. CDR1 and CDR2 (germline): LGHNA, YSLEER. The CDR3 sequence is CASSQQNGDNQPQHF. CDR3 nucleotides: TGCGCCAGCAGCCAACAAAACGGGGACAATCAGCCCCAGCATTTT.

This clone was detected only a few times. The V and J genes are TRBV28 and TRBJ2-4; D possibly corresponds to TRBD1 (5 bases). Deletions cut 1 base from V and 6 bases from J, with 7 bases between. CDR1 MDHEN and CDR2 SYDVKM come from the germline V gene. This CDR3 has 13 amino acids. The CDR3 nucleotides are TGTGCCAGCAGTTTATTGCAGGGAAACATTCAGTACTTC. It codes for CASSLLQGNIQYF.

This chain uses TRBV7-9 with TRBJ2-4; 11 nucleotides agree with TRBD2. Germline CDR1 is SEHNR and CDR2 is FQNEAQ (reference sequence). After removal of 5 bases from V and 6 bases from J, the junction contained 3 bases not matched to a gene. The CDR3 is made up of 14 amino acids. DNA of the CDR3: TGTGCCAGCAGCCCCGGGACTAGCGGAAACATTCAGTACTTC. Amino acid sequence: CASSPGTSGNIQYF.

The rearrangement links TRBV7-3 to TRBJ2-3; 7 bases fit TRBD1. Germline assignment: CDR1 SGHTA and CDR2 FQGTGA. J lost 0 bases, V lost 4 bases, and 16 bases had no gene match. The CDR3 consists of 19 residues. CDR3 DNA: TGTGCCAGCAGCTCCCCCGGGACAGCCGCTCGTCGGAGCACAGATACGCAGTATTTT. The encoded protein is CASSSPGTAARRSTDTQYF.

In this sample, this clone turned up once. The chain combines TRBV7-4 with TRBJ2-7; 11 bases are a match to TRBD2. Germline CDR1 and CDR2: SGHVT and SQSDAQ. Losses at the gene ends were 5 bases for V and 3 bases for J; bases not matched to a gene: 12. This CDR3 comprises 17 residues. CDR3 nucleotide sequence: TGTGCCAGCAGCGACCCTGGGACTAGCGGTAGGATCTACGAGCAGTACTTC. Residues: CASSDPGTSGRIYEQYF.

This chain links TRBV4-1 with TRBJ1-4; D gene uncertain. The CDR3 extends over 14 amino acids. Trimming cost V 4 bases and J 10 bases, with 16 bases left between them. CDR1 MGHRA and CDR2 YSYEKL come from the germline V gene. DNA of the CDR3: TGCGCCAGCAGCCGTGGTCAAATGCTGACAAAACTGTTTTTT. Translating it yields CASSRGQMLTKLFF.

V usage is TRBV28 and J usage is TRBJ1-2; 9 nucleotides line up with TRBD1. The germline V gene has CDR1 MDHEN and CDR2 SYDVKM. The CDR3 has 15 residues. Trimming at V came to 2 bases and at J to 7 bases, leaving 8 bases not matched to a gene. The CDR3 DNA sequence: TGTGCCAGCAGTTTACCATTGGGACAGGGCGGTGGCTACACCTTC. This encodes CASSLPLGQGGGYTF.

V gene TRBV18 combines with J gene TRBJ1-1; no reliable D call. Trimming took 3 bases from V and 3 from J, leaving 11 bases between them. This CDR3 has 14 amino acids. Germline CDR1 and CDR2: KGHSH and LQKENI. The CDR3 loop reads CASSPRRFDTEAFF. The DNA for the CDR3 is TGTGCCAGCTCACCTCGCAGGTTTGACACTGAAGCTTTCTTT.

As DNA, the CDR3 is TGCAGCGTTGACGGTCCAAGCCAATTAAATGAGCAGTTCTTC. Translated, it gives CSVDGPSQLNEQFF. The chain joins TRBV29-1 to TRBJ2-1; D not certain. Trimming stripped 3 bases from V and 7 bases from J, with 16 bases between. Germline CDR1 is SQVTM and CDR2 is ANQGSEA. The CDR3 is 14 residues long.

This chain uses TRBV7-2 with TRBJ2-7, with 9 bases lining up with TRBD2. The germline gives CDR1 SGHTA, CDR2 FQGNSA. After removal of 1 base from V and 4 bases from J, the junction contained 5 bases not matched to a gene. The CDR3 is 15 amino acids. The CDR3 spells CASSLGGTSMYEQYF. The CDR3 coding sequence is TGTGCCAGCAGCTTAGGTGGGACTAGCATGTACGAGCAGTACTTC.

The chain employs TRBV9 and TRBJ2-1, with TRBD1 identical over 8 bases. The length of the CDR3 is 13 residues. Germline assignment: CDR1 SGDLS and CDR2 YYNGEE. Germline trimming cut 7 bases from V and 9 bases from J; bases unmatched to any gene: 9. CDR3 amino acids: CASGTTGDGEQFF. The CDR3 region has the DNA TGTGCCAGCGGAACGACAGGGGATGGTGAGCAGTTCTTC.

This clone showed up just a few times. CDR3 protein: CASSYRGSPLHF. CDR3 DNA sequence: TGCGCCAGCAGCTACAGGGGATCACCCCTCCACTTT. This sequence joins TRBV4-1 and TRBJ1-6; 7 bases align to TRBD1. V shed 5 bases, J shed 10 bases, and the junction held 2 bases outside the gene matches. The length of the CDR3 is 12 residues. CDR1 and CDR2 from the germline V gene are MGHRA and YSYEKL.

The gene calls are TRBV19 and TRBJ1-6; D perhaps matches TRBD1 (6 bases). The CDR3 length is 13 residues. The V end lost 9 bases, the J end lost 5 bases, and 11 bases lay between the germline ends. Germline V gene sequence: CDR1 LNHDA, CDR2 SQIVND (reference sequence). CDR3 residues: CASATGNNSPLHF. The CDR3 region has the DNA TGTGCCAGCGCGACAGGAAATAATTCACCCCTCCACTTT. Drawing the rest from reference TRBV19 and TRBJ1-6, the complete variable domain is DGGITQSPKYLFRKEGQNVTLSCEQNLNHDAMYWYRQDPGQGLRLIYYSQIVNDFQKGDIAEGYSVSREKKESFPLTVTSAQKNPTAFYLCASATGNNSPLHFGNGTRLTVT.

This clone was counted a single time. V gene TRBV6-2 or TRBV6-3 combines with J gene TRBJ1-3, with D unresolved. Trimming stripped 4 bases from V and 2 bases from J, with 6 bases between. The germline V gene encodes CDR1 MNHEY and CDR2 SVGEGT. CDR3 length: 13 residues. CDR3 in amino acids: CASSFGPGNTIYF. The CDR3 DNA is TGTGCCAGCAGTTTCGGTCCTGGAAACACCATATATTTT.

The chain is built from TRBV6-2 or TRBV6-3 and TRBJ2-1; D remains unclear. The CDR3 runs 14 residues. The germline gives CDR1 MNHEY, CDR2 SVGEGT. V was clipped by 2 bases and J by 4 bases, with 9 bases between them. CDR3 coding DNA: TGTGCCAGCAGTTACCAGGCAGAATACAATGAGCAGTTCTTC. This sequence encodes CASSYQAEYNEQFF.

The chain is built from TRBV18 and TRBJ2-7; 7 bases match TRBD1. This CDR3 has 15 amino acids. Trimming removed 4 bases from V and 2 bases from J; junction bases left unmatched: 8. Germline lookup yields CDR1 KGHSH and CDR2 LQKENI. The DNA of the CDR3 is TGTGCCAGCTCACTGAACTTGGGACAGACCTACGAGCAGTACTTC. Translated: CASSLNLGQTYEQYF.

The chain recombines TRBV24-1 with TRBJ2-2, with 7 bases aligning to TRBD1. The CDR3 totals 16 residues. Per germline, CDR1 KGHDR and CDR2 SFDVKD. V lost 0 bases and J lost 6; bases outside the gene matches: 6. The CDR3 region has the DNA TGTGCCACCAGTGATTTGTACAGGGGATCCCCCGGGGAGCTGTTTTTT. It is translated as CATSDLYRGSPGELFF.

This clone was observed once. The rearrangement uses TRBV7-2 and TRBJ2-1, with 9 positions matching TRBD1. CDR1 SGHTA and CDR2 FQGNSA come from the germline V gene. The CDR3 consists of 14 residues. The ends lost 8 bases at V and 3 bases at J; junction bases unmatched: 5. CDR3 residues: CASSLGQGYNEQFF. Here the CDR3 DNA reads TGTGCCAGCTCTCTGGGACAGGGCTACAATGAGCAGTTCTTC.

The chain recombines TRBV28 with TRBJ2-1; D remains ambiguous. The V gene's germline CDR1 is MDHEN and CDR2 SYDVKM. Trimming stripped 4 bases from V and 3 bases from J, with 4 bases between. The CDR3 consists of 12 residues. This chain's CDR3 is CASSSIYNEQFF. CDR3 bases: TGTGCCAGCAGTTCCATCTACAATGAGCAGTTCTTC.

V usage is TRBV28 and J usage is TRBJ2-5, with D maybe TRBD2 (5 bases). This CDR3 region has 14 residues. Trimming pared 6 bases from V and 5 bases from J, leaving 16 bases between. Per the germline V gene, CDR1 is MDHEN and CDR2 is SYDVKM. The CDR3 nucleotides are TGTGCCAGCAGCCCCGAGAGAGGGTATGAGACCCAGTACTTC. Its protein is CASSPERGYETQYF.

The chain uses TRBV6-5 and TRBJ1-1; TRBD1 might be the D (5 bases). The V and J ends lost 6 bases and 3 bases respectively, with 8 bases between them. This CDR3 comprises 12 residues. In germline, CDR1 is MNHEY, CDR2 SVGAGI. CDR3 nucleotide sequence: TGTGCCAGCAGATTCAGGGACACTGAAGCTTTCTTT. Translating it yields CASRFRDTEAFF.

V usage is TRBV28 and J usage is TRBJ2-2; 8 bases are shared with TRBD1. This CDR3 comprises 14 residues. Germline trimming cut 10 bases from V and 0 bases from J; bases unmatched to any gene: 4. The V gene's germline CDR1 is MDHEN and CDR2 SYDVKM. CDR3 nucleotide sequence: TGTGCCACCAGACAGGGGACGAACACCGGGGAGCTGTTTTTT. Translation gives CATRQGTNTGELFF.

This chain links TRBV7-2 with TRBJ2-2; TRBD2 matches at 7 bases. Unmatched junction bases numbered 6, after V lost 6 bases and J lost 5 bases. This CDR3 spans 14 amino acids. Per germline, CDR1 SGHTA and CDR2 FQGNSA. The CDR3, as DNA: TGTGCCAGCAGACCGGGACTACAGACCGGGGAGCTGTTTTTT. This encodes CASRPGLQTGELFF.

V gene TRBV24-1 combines with J gene TRBJ2-5; possibly TRBD2 for D (5 bases). CDR3 length: 12 residues. Trimming stripped 1 base from V and 7 bases from J, with 6 bases between. Germline CDR1 KGHDR, CDR2 SFDVKD. This chain's CDR3 is CATSDFGGTQYF. The CDR3 coding sequence is TGTGCCACCAGTGATTTCGGAGGGACCCAGTACTTC.